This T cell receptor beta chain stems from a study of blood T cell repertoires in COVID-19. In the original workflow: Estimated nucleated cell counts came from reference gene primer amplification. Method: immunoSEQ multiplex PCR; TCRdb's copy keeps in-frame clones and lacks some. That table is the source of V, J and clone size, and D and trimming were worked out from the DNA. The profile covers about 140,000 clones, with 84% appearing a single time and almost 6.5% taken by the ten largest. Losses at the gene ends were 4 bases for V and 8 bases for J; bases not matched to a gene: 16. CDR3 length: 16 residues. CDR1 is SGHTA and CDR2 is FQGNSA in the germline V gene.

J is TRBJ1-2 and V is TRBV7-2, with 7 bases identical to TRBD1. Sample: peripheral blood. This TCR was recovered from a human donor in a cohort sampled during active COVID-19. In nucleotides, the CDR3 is TGTGCCAGCAGCTCGGGGTGGACAGGAGGGTTGAACGGCTACACCTTC. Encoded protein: CASSSGWTGGLNGYTF.